A single sample gave rise to the 30 T cell receptor beta chains below, sequenced in a study of technical replicates of blood from four donors (dated by TCRdb to 2016 to 2017). The library was obtained by the immunoSEQ multiplex PCR assay. Drawn from immuneACCESS, this table holds only the in-frame rearrangements with V and J called that TCRdb kept. Clones are partly lost; checked studies trace under half to an unresolved V gene and leave the rest unexplained. This sample comprises 50,000 to 70,000 clones, around 93% of them detected only once. The leading ten clones occupy roughly 4.3% of the sample. Sequencing used PBMCs. All receptors derive from a human donor in good health. Some clones in this sample may be carry-over from other donors' samples.

This rearrangement joins TRBV5-1 to TRBJ1-5, with D unclear. This CDR3 comprises 12 residues. V lost 7 bases to trimming and J lost 9 bases, with 14 bases between them. Germline CDR1 reads SGHRS; CDR2 reads YFSETQ. CDR3: CASERRNWPQHF. The CDR3 nucleotides are TGCGCCAGCGAGAGGAGGAACTGGCCCCAGCATTTT.

The V call is TRBV29-1, the J call TRBJ2-5, with D possibly matching TRBD2 (7 bases). V lost 7 bases, J lost 5 bases, and 17 bases lay in between. The germline CDR1 and CDR2 sequences are SQVTM and ANQGSEA. The CDR3 has 13 amino acids. The CDR3 loop is CSAPWGGEETQYF. The CDR3 DNA follows: TGCAGCGCCCCCTGGGGGGGCGAGGAGACCCAGTACTTC.

This sequence joins TRBV12-5 and TRBJ1-5; D is uncertain. Looked up from germline, CDR1 is LGHNT and CDR2 is FRNRAP. This CDR3 contains 13 residues. Trimming shortened V by 7 bases and J by 4 bases, and 11 bases separated the two germline ends. The CDR3 DNA reads as TGTGCTAGTGCGGGTGTCGGAAATCAGCCCCAGCATTTT. Translation gives CASAGVGNQPQHF. Complete variable domain (other parts from reference TRBV12-5 and TRBJ1-5): DARVTQTPRHKVTEMGQEVTMRCQPILGHNTVFWYRQTMMQGLELLAYFRNRAPLDDSGMPKDRFSAEMPDATLATLKIQPSEPRDSAVYFCASAGVGNQPQHFGDGTRLSIL.

The chain couples TRBV27 to TRBJ1-5; D is unclear. This CDR3 has 16 residues. Trimming removed 5 bases from V and 0 bases from J, with 14 bases in between. CDR1 and CDR2 (germline): MNHEY, SMNVEV (reference sequence). CDR3 bases: TGTGCCAGCAGTCTTTGGGCGGGTCATAGCAATCAGCCCCAGCATTTT. This translates into CASSLWAGHSNQPQHF.

This sequence joins TRBV5-1 and TRBJ2-2; the D gene is possibly TRBD2 (7 bases). V lost 0 bases and J 3 bases, leaving 18 bases between the germline ends. Looked up from germline, CDR1 is SGHRS and CDR2 is YFSETQ. This CDR3 spans 18 amino acids. The CDR3 nucleotides read TGCGCCAGCAGCTTGGTCGGGCGGGGGCGGATGGACACCGGGGAGCTGTTTTTT. It translates to CASSLVGRGRMDTGELFF.

In nucleotides, the CDR3 is TGCGCCAGCAGCCGACTAGGAGGGGAGACCCAGTACTTC. It translates to CASSRLGGETQYF. The rearrangement uses TRBV4-1 and TRBJ2-5; tentatively, D is TRBD2 (6 bases). This CDR3 has 13 amino acids. V was trimmed by 4 bases and J by 5 bases, leaving 11 bases between them. The germline gives CDR1 MGHRA, CDR2 YSYEKL.

This sequence joins TRBV4-2 and TRBJ1-3; no definite D call. Looked up from germline, CDR1 is LGHNA and CDR2 is YNFKEQ. V lost 0 bases and J lost 0, with 3 bases in between. CDR3 length equals 14 residues. This chain's CDR3 is CASSQESSGNTIYF. The CDR3 nucleotides are TGTGCCAGCAGCCAAGAGAGCTCTGGAAACACCATATATTTT.

This rearrangement joins TRBV7-9 to TRBJ1-2, with TRBD1 matching over 9 bases. Looked up from germline, CDR1 is SEHNR and CDR2 is FQNEAQ (reference sequence). This CDR3 contains 14 residues. Unmatched junction bases numbered 7, after V lost 5 bases and J lost 6 bases. The CDR3 spells CASSATGQGDGYTF. The CDR3 DNA reads as TGTGCCAGCAGCGCGACGGGACAGGGTGATGGCTACACCTTC.

The chain combines TRBV4-1 with TRBJ1-2; tentative D call: TRBD1 (6 bases). V was shortened by 0 bases and J by 0 bases, with 14 bases between the two germline ends. CDR1 MGHRA and CDR2 YSYEKL come from the germline V gene. The CDR3 totals 17 residues. CDR3 in DNA: TGCGCCAGCAGCCAAGATATTGGCAGGGGAGCTAACTATGGCTACACCTTC. Residues: CASSQDIGRGANYGYTF.

This clone was recorded once. This chain uses TRBV6-1 with TRBJ1-5; 8 bases are a match to TRBD1. Germline CDR1 reads MNHNS; CDR2 reads SASEGT. The CDR3 spans 14 residues. V lost 8 bases to trimming and J lost 6 bases; unmatched junction nucleotides: 9. The DNA for the CDR3 is TGTGCCAGCTTATTCACAGGGGGACGTCAGCCCCAGCATTTT. Amino acid sequence: CASLFTGGRQPQHF.

The genes are TRBV7-3 and TRBJ2-6, with TRBD2 as a possible D gene (5 bases). CDR1 is SGHTA, CDR2 FQGTGA, per germline. This CDR3 is 15 amino acids long. V was clipped by 5 bases and J by 0 bases, with 8 bases between them. The CDR3 coding sequence is TGTGCCAGCAGCCCGGGATACTCTGGGGCCAACGTCCTGACTTTC. Amino acid sequence: CASSPGYSGANVLTF.

The rearrangement links TRBV5-1 to TRBJ2-3, with a tentative D call TRBD2 (6 bases). Deletions cut 5 bases from V and 0 bases from J, with 10 bases between. The germline V gene has CDR1 SGHRS and CDR2 YFSETQ. The CDR3 consists of 14 residues. The CDR3 loop is CASRVLASTDTQYF. The CDR3 region has the DNA TGCGCCAGCAGGGTACTAGCAAGCACAGATACGCAGTATTTT.

The V call is TRBV29-1, the J call TRBJ1-1; D perhaps matches TRBD1 (5 bases). The CDR3 spans 10 residues. Per germline, CDR1 SQVTM and CDR2 ANQGSEA. Trimming stripped 7 bases from V and 3 bases from J, with 6 bases between. CDR3 coding DNA: TGCAGCGCGGGGGACACTGAAGCTTTCTTT. It translates to CSAGDTEAFF.

V is TRBV6-1 and J is TRBJ1-2, with D unclear. The germline V and J ends were trimmed by 2 bases and 4 bases, with 14 bases remaining between them. CDR1 is MNHNS and CDR2 is SASEGT in the germline V gene. This CDR3 has 15 residues. This chain's CDR3 is CASSESIGQSYGYTF. The CDR3 DNA is TGTGCCAGCAGTGAATCTATTGGGCAGAGCTATGGCTACACCTTC.

The chain links TRBV30 to TRBJ1-5; D is unresolved. The CDR3 runs to 13 residues. CDR1 and CDR2 from the germline V gene are GTSNPN and SVGIG (reference sequence). Trimming stripped 4 bases from V and 5 bases from J, with 12 bases between. The CDR3 DNA reads TGTGCCTGGAACCGGGATCGGGATCAGCCCCAGCATTTT. Translated, it gives CAWNRDRDQPQHF.

The J gene is TRBJ2-7, the V gene TRBV9; D gene uncertain. Germline V gene sequence: CDR1 SGDLS, CDR2 YYNGEE. V was trimmed by 0 bases and J by 4 bases, leaving 14 bases between them. The CDR3 totals 15 residues. The CDR3 is CASSVAGYDWYEQYF. The CDR3 DNA follows: TGTGCCAGCAGCGTAGCTGGTTACGACTGGTACGAGCAGTACTTC.

The rearrangement links TRBV6-1 to TRBJ1-5; the D gene is possibly TRBD1 (6 bases). This CDR3 comprises 16 residues. Trimming took 4 bases from V and 0 from J, leaving 13 bases between them. Germline lookup yields CDR1 MNHNS and CDR2 SASEGT. CDR3 sequence (DNA): TGTGCCAGCAGTGCCCCCACAGGGACTAGCAATCAGCCCCAGCATTTT. It is translated as CASSAPTGTSNQPQHF.

V usage is TRBV6-8 and J usage is TRBJ2-4; TRBD1 is a possible D gene (6 bases). CDR1 and CDR2 from the germline V gene are MNHGY and SAAAGT. The CDR3 sequence is 11 residues long. V lost 5 bases and J 13 bases, leaving 12 bases between the germline ends. DNA of the CDR3: TGTGCCAGCAGTACACAGGGAAAGCAGTACTTC. This sequence encodes CASSTQGKQYF.

The chain is built from TRBV5-4 and TRBJ1-2; possibly TRBD1 for D (6 bases). Trimming left V 2 bases short and J 4 bases short, with 12 bases between. CDR1 and CDR2 (germline): SGHNT, YYREEE (reference sequence). This CDR3 is built from 14 residues. This CDR3 reads CASSFEGGTYGYTF. The DNA of the CDR3 is TGTGCCAGCAGCTTCGAGGGGGGGACCTATGGCTACACCTTC.

The chain couples TRBV5-6 to TRBJ2-2, with 12 nucleotides matching TRBD2. Germline values: CDR1 SGHDT, CDR2 YYEEEE. This CDR3 is built from 19 residues. V was clipped by 0 bases and J by 5 bases; unmatched bases: 11. CDR3 sequence (DNA): TGTGCCAGCAGCTTGGTCGGCCTAGCGGGGGGGCTACGGACCGGGGAGCTGTTTTTT. Amino acids: CASSLVGLAGGLRTGELFF. Complete variable domain (other parts from reference TRBV5-6 and TRBJ2-2): DAGVTQSPTHLIKTRGQQVTLRCSPKSGHDTVSWYQQALGQGPQFIFQYYEEEERQRGNFPDRFSGHQFPNYSSELNVNALLLGDSALYLCASSLVGLAGGLRTGELFFGEGSRLTVL.

The chain combines TRBV11-3 with TRBJ1-1; D ambiguous. The CDR3 is 14 residues long. V shed 1 base and J shed 2 bases, with 8 bases lying between them. Germline V gene sequence: CDR1 SGHNT, CDR2 YENEEA. CDR3 sequence reads: CASSLGGVNTEAFF. DNA for the CDR3: TGTGCCAGCAGCTTAGGCGGGGTTAACACTGAAGCTTTCTTT.

The chain couples TRBV7-9 to TRBJ2-1; 8 bases match TRBD2. With V trimmed by 1 base and J by 7 bases, 6 bases remained unmatched. Germline V gene lookup returns CDR1 SEHNR and CDR2 FQNEAQ (reference sequence). The CDR3 totals 15 residues. This chain's CDR3 is CASSLDMTSANEQFF. The CDR3 nucleotides read TGTGCCAGCAGCTTAGATATGACTAGCGCTAATGAGCAGTTCTTC.

This sequence joins TRBV4-2 and TRBJ2-1, with TRBD2 matching 11 bases. The CDR3 has 16 amino acids. The junction had 5 bases not matched to a gene; V was cut back by 1 base and J by 6 bases. Germline CDR1 is LGHNA and CDR2 is YNFKEQ. This chain's CDR3 is CASSQVVAGGSNEQFF. CDR3 bases: TGTGCCAGCAGCCAAGTCGTAGCGGGAGGGAGCAATGAGCAGTTCTTC.

The chain combines TRBV13 with TRBJ1-5; TRBD1 agrees at 9 bases. Germline V gives CDR1 PRHDT, CDR2 FYEKMQ (reference sequence). The V gene end was trimmed by 8 bases and the J gene end by 3 bases; junction bases not matched to a gene: 2. The CDR3 contains 13 residues. In DNA, the CDR3 is TGTGCCAGCGGGACAGGGAACAATCAGCCCCAGCATTTT. The encoded protein is CASGTGNNQPQHF.

The chain carries TRBV15 and TRBJ2-7; 9 nucleotides match TRBD2. Germline loops: CDR1 LNHNV, CDR2 YYDKDF (reference sequence). This CDR3 region has 14 residues. With V trimmed by 5 bases and J by 6 bases, 8 bases remained unmatched. The CDR3 spells CATSPRRGGGEQYF. The CDR3 nucleotides are TGTGCCACCAGCCCCCGGCGGGGGGGTGGCGAGCAGTACTTC.

V is TRBV27 and J is TRBJ1-2; D is ambiguous. Trimming shortened V by 5 bases and J by 7 bases, and 14 bases separated the two germline ends. The CDR3 totals 13 residues. Germline lookup yields CDR1 MNHEY and CDR2 SMNVEV (reference sequence). CDR3 coding DNA: TGTGCCAGCAGTAGCTCGGGTCTTGGTGGCTACACCTTC. Amino acid sequence: CASSSSGLGGYTF.

This clone was detected a few times. The gene calls are TRBV27 and TRBJ2-7; 7 bases line up with TRBD2. The CDR3 loop spans 15 amino acids. The J segment lost 4 bases and the V segment lost 11 bases, leaving 17 bases of the junction unmatched. The V gene's germline CDR1 is MNHEY and CDR2 SMNVEV (reference sequence). DNA for the CDR3: TGTGCCGGAGAGACTCAGGCTAGCGGAAATTACGAGCAGTACTTC. Its translation: CAGETQASGNYEQYF.

The chain couples TRBV12-5 to TRBJ1-5; 7 positions agree with TRBD1. The CDR3 runs to 16 residues. The J segment lost 0 bases and the V segment lost 5 bases, leaving 7 bases of the junction unmatched. The germline gives CDR1 LGHNT, CDR2 FRNRAP. CDR3 nucleotide sequence: TGTGCTAGTGGTCTGGGGGACAGTTATAGCAATCAGCCCCAGCATTTT. Its translation is CASGLGDSYSNQPQHF.

CDR3 in DNA: TGTGCCAGCACCGACAGGCTCAGCTCTGGAAACACCATATATTTT. It encodes CASTDRLSSGNTIYF. The J gene is TRBJ1-3, the V gene TRBV5-4; D may be TRBD1 (6 bases). The ends were cut back, 6 bases at V and 0 bases at J, with 13 bases in the middle. Per the germline V gene, CDR1 is SGHNT and CDR2 is YYREEE (reference sequence). The CDR3 runs to 15 residues.

The chain carries TRBV18 and TRBJ2-5; D possibly corresponds to TRBD2 (6 bases). V shed 6 bases and J shed 0 bases, with 11 bases lying between them. From germline, CDR1 is KGHSH and CDR2 LQKENI. This CDR3 has 14 amino acids. CDR3: CASSPGEYQETQYF. CDR3 coding DNA: TGTGCCAGCTCCCCGGGAGAGTACCAAGAGACCCAGTACTTC.